This TCR beta chain was observed in a study of shared clonotypes between healthy human individuals. Germline values: CDR1 MDHEN, CDR2 SYDVKM. V was clipped by 5 bases and J by 7 bases, with 13 bases between them. This CDR3 spans 13 amino acids. In the naive CD8 group, cells lacked CD45RO and were positively selected for CCR7, so terminally differentiated effector memory CD45RA+ cells were left out. Here immunoSEQ multiplex PCR was the method, and the copy in TCRdb shows in-frame clones only, minus some. The data contain millions of clones, approximately 94% of them singletons. This TCR was recovered from a man in his late teens or twenties in good health. Some clones in this sample may be carry-over from other donors' samples. Specimen: naive CD8+ T cells from PBMCs. The chain is built from TRBV28 and TRBJ2-3; D remains ambiguous. The CDR3 region has the DNA TGTGCCAGCAGTGGATTAGCTCCCAATACGCAGTATTTT. This codes for CASSGLAPNTQYF.